The next 15 T cell receptor beta chains were all read from a single sample in a study of control samples from healthy donors and cancer patients. Sequencing was performed with immunoSEQ multiplex PCR; in TCRdb, only in-frame clones are kept and a portion is missing. The sample has some 140,000 clones, approximately 92% seen once. Sequencing was done on a sample of blood. The receptors come from a man aged 30 to 45 in good health.

The sample holds one count of this clone. This chain connects TRBV28 to TRBJ1-4; D is unclear. The V end was cut by 8 bases, the J end by 5 bases, with 18 bases between. The CDR3 extends over 15 amino acids. Germline V gives CDR1 MDHEN, CDR2 SYDVKM. CDR3 region: CASQPASSGNEKLFF. CDR3 DNA: TGTGCCAGCCAACCGGCCTCGTCGGGGAATGAAAAACTGTTTTTT. The full variable domain, rest sourced from reference TRBV28 and TRBJ1-4, is DVKVTQSSRYLVKRTGEKVFLECVQDMDHENMFWYRQDPGLGLRLIYFSYDVKMKEKGDIPEGYSVSREKKERFSLILESASTNQTSMYLCASQPASSGNEKLFFGSGTQLSVL.

The J gene is TRBJ2-2, the V gene TRBV5-1; weak D call: TRBD1 (6 bases). Germline lookup yields CDR1 SGHRS and CDR2 YFSETQ. The CDR3 is made up of 15 amino acids. V was pared by 6 bases and J by 4 bases, with 16 bases between. The CDR3 DNA reads as TGCGCCAGCATCTCAGGACAGTCTCTCACCGGGGAGCTGTTTTTT. Translation gives CASISGQSLTGELFF.

V gene TRBV15 combines with J gene TRBJ2-7; weak D call: TRBD1 (6 bases). V lost 0 bases and J 5 bases, leaving 14 bases between the germline ends. The CDR3 spans 15 residues. CDR1 and CDR2 (germline): LNHNV, YYDKDF (reference sequence). CDR3 loop: CATSRDRAGANEQYF. The CDR3, as DNA: TGTGCCACCAGCAGAGATCGGGCAGGGGCGAACGAGCAGTACTTC.

This sequence joins TRBV30 and TRBJ1-2; 11 bases line up with TRBD1. With 2 bases clipped from V and 6 bases from J, the junction kept 14 bases outside the gene matches. CDR3 length: 17 amino acids. Germline V lookup: CDR1 GTSNPN, CDR2 SVGIG (reference sequence). CDR3 in amino acids: CAWSRGQGARGPDGYTF. The CDR3 DNA reads as TGTGCCTGGAGTCGAGGACAGGGGGCACGGGGGCCTGATGGCTACACCTTC.

The chain carries TRBV6-5 and TRBJ2-7, with TRBD1 matching over 7 bases. Germline assignment: CDR1 MNHEY and CDR2 SVGAGI. With V trimmed by 2 bases and J by 0 bases, 1 base remained unmatched. The CDR3 extends over 14 amino acids. The CDR3 DNA is TGTGCCAGCAGTTACGGGGACAGCTCCTACGAGCAGTACTTC. Protein sequence: CASSYGDSSYEQYF.

This chain's CDR3 is CSVVGEGSYEQYF. The CDR3 region has the DNA TGCAGCGTTGTGGGGGAGGGTAGCTACGAGCAGTACTTC. The gene calls are TRBV29-1 and TRBJ2-7; TRBD2 matches at 7 bases. Germline CDR1 SQVTM, CDR2 ANQGSEA. V shed 4 bases, J shed 3 bases, and the junction held 6 bases outside the gene matches. The CDR3 consists of 13 residues.

The rearrangement joins TRBV9 to TRBJ2-3; 10 nucleotides match TRBD2. Germline lookup yields CDR1 SGDLS and CDR2 YYNGEE. V shed 5 bases and J 2 bases; nucleotides not matched to a gene: 5. The CDR3 is made up of 15 amino acids. CDR3 in DNA: TGTGCCAGCAGGGAAGGGACTAGCGACACAGATACGCAGTATTTT. It encodes CASREGTSDTDTQYF.

The J gene is TRBJ2-3, the V gene TRBV4-3; TRBD2 matches 10 bases. CDR3 size: 15 residues. With V trimmed by 3 bases and J by 1 base, 1 base remained unmatched. Germline V gives CDR1 LGHNA, CDR2 YSLEER. The CDR3 loop is CASSHTSGGTDTQYF. The CDR3 DNA reads TGCGCCAGCAGCCATACTAGCGGGGGCACAGATACGCAGTATTTT.

The rearrangement joins TRBV2 to TRBJ2-3; 10 nucleotides match TRBD2. Germline CDR1 is SNHLY and CDR2 is FYNNEI. J was trimmed by 5 bases and V by 3 bases; bases with no gene match: 14. The CDR3 is made up of 18 amino acids. The CDR3 DNA sequence: TGTGCCAGCAGTGAGGAGGGGAGCGGAGCGGGAGGGTTAGATACGCAGTATTTT. Translated: CASSEEGSGAGGLDTQYF.

Only a few counts were recorded for this clone. The chain links TRBV7-9 to TRBJ2-7, with TRBD1 as a possible D gene (6 bases). The length of the CDR3 is 15 residues. Germline V lookup: CDR1 SEHNR, CDR2 FQNEAQ (reference sequence). V was trimmed by 5 bases and J by 0 bases, leaving 14 bases between them. Here the CDR3 DNA reads TGTGCCAGCAGCCCAGCAGACAGGCGCTCCTACGAGCAGTACTTC. Translation: CASSPADRRSYEQYF. The full variable domain, with the rest looked up from reference TRBV7-9 and TRBJ2-7, is DTGVSQNPRHKITKRGQNVTFRCDPISEHNRLYWYRQTLGQGPEFLTYFQNEAQLEKSRLLSDRFSAERPKGSFSTLEIQRTEQGDSAMYLCASSPADRRSYEQYFGPGTRLTVT.

The chain has TRBV28 and TRBJ2-4; possibly TRBD2 for D (6 bases). CDR1 and CDR2 from the germline V gene are MDHEN and SYDVKM. V was shortened by 5 bases and J by 0 bases, with 23 bases between the two germline ends. The CDR3 totals 19 residues. DNA for the CDR3: TGTGCCAGCAGTCCGCATCCGGGAGAAGAGAAATTAGCCAAAAACATTCAGTACTTC. This translates into CASSPHPGEEKLAKNIQYF.

The genes are TRBV6-2 or TRBV6-3 and TRBJ1-2, with D uncertain. Germline V lookup: CDR1 MNHEY, CDR2 SVGEGT. Trimming shortened V by 4 bases and J by 1 base, and 16 bases separated the two germline ends. There are 16 residues in the CDR3. As DNA, the CDR3 is TGTGCCAGCAGTTTTCCGAGTGGTCGGGTTAACTATGGCTACACCTTC. Protein sequence: CASSFPSGRVNYGYTF.

The rearrangement joins TRBV30 to TRBJ2-5; D is unresolved. Germline loops: CDR1 GTSNPN, CDR2 SVGIG (reference sequence). V lost 0 bases and J 4 bases, leaving 15 bases between the germline ends. This CDR3 is 15 amino acids long. The CDR3 is CAWSVPVGWRETQYF. The CDR3 DNA is TGTGCCTGGAGTGTACCGGTTGGGTGGAGAGAGACCCAGTACTTC.

The chain employs TRBV19 and TRBJ2-2; TRBD2 might be the D (6 bases). The ends were cut back, 5 bases at V and 4 bases at J, with 11 bases in the middle. This CDR3 has 14 residues. The germline V gene encodes CDR1 LNHDA and CDR2 SQIVND (reference sequence). CDR3 residues: CASSVGGGTGELFF. The CDR3 DNA sequence: TGTGCCAGTAGTGTTGGGGGAGGCACCGGGGAGCTGTTTTTT.

For this clone: The junction departs from the called germline gene at one end, perhaps through a read error. This sequence joins TRBV9 and TRBJ2-3; D may be TRBD1 (6 bases). The germline CDR1 and CDR2 sequences are SGDLS and YYNGEE. This CDR3 contains 12 residues. CDR3 DNA: TGTGCCAGCAGCTCACGGGACACCCTGGGAGATTTT. Protein sequence: CASSSRDTLGDF.